This T cell receptor (beta chain) was sequenced in a study of identical twins. This clonotype was detected only a few times. The antigen is not known. Every one of the donors was a healthy Caucasian. Via MiXCR, TCRdb re-called the 5' RACE reads, giving one row per CDR3 protein. The sample includes some 200,000 distinct CDR3 sequences, about 7.5% of them seen just once. Study observations and caveats: Out-of-frame beta sequences exhibited a weaker degree of excess twin sharing. The abundant beta clonotypes from cord blood had fewer insertions, and memory repertoires had none of this.

With 5 bases removed from V and 1 base from J, the gap between germline ends came to 8 bases. Germline values: CDR1 DFQATT, CDR2 SNEGSKA (reference sequence). CDR3 length: 12 amino acids. The same data also contributed to another study, on yellow fever vaccine responses in identical twins.

The receptor was derived from a young woman in good health. The sample was memory (CD45RO+) T cells sorted from blood. This rearrangement joins TRBV20-1 to TRBJ1-1; D perhaps matches TRBD1 (6 bases). Here the CDR3 DNA reads TGCAGTGCTTTCAGGGGGAACACTGAAGCTTTCTTT. This translates into CSAFRGNTEAFF.